This note documents a single T cell receptor (beta chain) sequence. What it binds is not known. Each PCR contained spiked synthetic TR CDR3 controls spanning every V-J pairing. This table comes from immunoSEQ multiplex PCR, and its TCRdb copy is limited to in-frame clones, with some not included. Among some 30,000 clones listed, 70% to 90% were seen once. These data originate in a study of multiple sclerosis patients with progressive multifocal leukoencephalopathy. The time point was: before natalizumab initiation. All patients had prior interferon beta, and all PML patients were female. Before the first natalizumab infusion, T0 blood samples were taken. The study, taken as a whole, reports: PML-onset expanded TRB clones were detectable before and during natalizumab therapy.

This CDR3 is 13 amino acids long. Trimming left V 0 bases short and J 7 bases short, with 10 bases between. Germline loops: CDR1 SGHRS, CDR2 YFSETQ. This receptor was identified in a human donor with multiple sclerosis. The specimen sequenced was PBMCs. V usage is TRBV5-1 and J usage is TRBJ1-1; D unclear. CDR3 sequence: CASSLDLLVEAFF. The CDR3 region has the DNA TGCGCCAGCAGCTTGGATTTACTCGTTGAAGCTTTCTTT.